This T cell receptor beta chain was identified during a study of blood T cell repertoires in COVID-19. The protocol was immunoSEQ multiplex PCR, while the TCRdb copy is restricted to in-frame clones and leaves out a portion. Of over 400,000 clones listed, roughly 85% were seen once; the top ten hold approximately 3.4%. The junction had 12 bases not matched to a gene; V was cut back by 7 bases and J by 8 bases. Germline V gene sequence: CDR1 SNHLY, CDR2 FYNNEI. CDR3 size: 14 residues. The clonotype originates from a human donor in a cohort sampled during active COVID-19. The sequenced sample was peripheral blood. The chain uses TRBV2 and TRBJ1-2, with 8 bases lining up with TRBD1. CDR3 DNA sequence: TGTGCCAGCACCAGGGGGCAGGATTGGGGAGGCTACACCTTC. This translates into CASTRGQDWGGYTF.